This entry is about one T cell receptor (beta chain). Antigen: not known. Patients were ruled out by autoimmune disease history or systemic immunosuppression. This sample was taken from a study of OX40 agonist ivuxolimab in advanced cancers. Study background: Treatment of patients was with ivuxolimab, an agonistic anti-OX40 (CD134) antibody. People in dose escalation had one of these cancers: hepatocellular carcinoma, melanoma, renal cell or head and neck cancer.

TCRdb keeps only in-frame clones here, not all; method: immunoSEQ multiplex PCR. The sample has approximately 110,000 clones; roughly 92% are singletons. The study's findings and limits: The study observed clonal expansion of CD4+ and CD8+ blood T cells by week 6 at 0.1 to 3.0 mg/kg.

The J segment lost 5 bases and the V segment lost 5 bases, leaving 7 bases of the junction unmatched. The germline gives CDR1 SGDLS, CDR2 YYNGEE. The CDR3 is 15 residues long. V is TRBV9 and J is TRBJ2-2, with 9 bases lining up with TRBD1. The TCR was taken from an adult with an advanced solid tumor such as melanoma, head and neck, liver or kidney cancer. Sequencing was performed on CD4+ or CD8+ T cells sorted from blood, taken in a trial of the OX40 agonist ivuxolimab. Here the CDR3 reads CASRVTGTGTGELFF. DNA of the CDR3: TGTGCCAGCAGAGTTACCGGGACAGGGACCGGGGAGCTGTTTTTT. The variable domain in full, with the rest retrieved from reference TRBV9 and TRBJ2-2, is DSGVTQTPKHLITATGQRVTLRCSPRSGDLSVYWYQQSLDQGLQFLIQYYNGEERAKGNILERFSAQQFPDLHSELNLSSLELGDSALYFCASRVTGTGTGELFFGEGSRLTVL.